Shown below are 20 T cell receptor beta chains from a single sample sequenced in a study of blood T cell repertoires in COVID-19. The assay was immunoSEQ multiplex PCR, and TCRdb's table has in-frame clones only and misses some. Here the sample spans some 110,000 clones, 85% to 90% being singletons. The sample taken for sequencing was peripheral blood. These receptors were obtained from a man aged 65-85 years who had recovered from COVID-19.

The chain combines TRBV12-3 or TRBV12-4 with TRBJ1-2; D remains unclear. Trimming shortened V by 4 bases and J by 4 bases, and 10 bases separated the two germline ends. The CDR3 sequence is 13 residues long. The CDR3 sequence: CASSYTSGYGYTF. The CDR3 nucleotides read TGTGCCAGCAGTTATACCTCAGGCTATGGCTACACCTTC.

The CDR3 nucleotides are TGTGCCAGCGAGAAGCGGAGCTCCTACAATGAGCAGTTCTTC. Translating gives CASEKRSSYNEQFF. V gene TRBV6-5 combines with J gene TRBJ2-1; TRBD2 might be the D (5 bases). Germline lookup yields CDR1 MNHEY and CDR2 SVGAGI. V was pared by 8 bases and J by 0 bases, with 11 bases between. The CDR3 has 14 residues.

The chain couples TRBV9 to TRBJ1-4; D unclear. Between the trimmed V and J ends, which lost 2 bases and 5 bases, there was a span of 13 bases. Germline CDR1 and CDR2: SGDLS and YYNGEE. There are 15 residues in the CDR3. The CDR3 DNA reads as TGTGCCAGCAGCGTTCGGGGAGGGATGAATGAAAAACTGTTTTTT. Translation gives CASSVRGGMNEKLFF.

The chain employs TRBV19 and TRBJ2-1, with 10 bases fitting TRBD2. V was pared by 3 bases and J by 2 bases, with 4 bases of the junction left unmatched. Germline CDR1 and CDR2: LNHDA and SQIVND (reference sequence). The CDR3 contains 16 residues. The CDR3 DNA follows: TGTGCCAGTAGTATTAGCGGGAGGCGCCCCTACAATGAGCAGTTCTTC. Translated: CASSISGRRPYNEQFF. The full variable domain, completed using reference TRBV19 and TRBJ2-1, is DGGITQSPKYLFRKEGQNVTLSCEQNLNHDAMYWYRQDPGQGLRLIYYSQIVNDFQKGDIAEGYSVSREKKESFPLTVTSAQKNPTAFYLCASSISGRRPYNEQFFGPGTRLTVL.

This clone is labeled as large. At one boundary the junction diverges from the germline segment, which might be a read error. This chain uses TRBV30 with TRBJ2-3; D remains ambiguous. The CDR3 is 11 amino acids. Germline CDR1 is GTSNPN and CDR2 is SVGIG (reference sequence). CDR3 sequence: CAWSTTDTQYF. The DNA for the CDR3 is TGTGCCTGGAGTACCACAGACACGCAGTATTTT.

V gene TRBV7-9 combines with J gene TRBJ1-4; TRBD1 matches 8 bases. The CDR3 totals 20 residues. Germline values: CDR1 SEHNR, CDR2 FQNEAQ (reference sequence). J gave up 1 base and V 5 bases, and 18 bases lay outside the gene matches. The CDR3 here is CASSRPRMAGGRLTNEKLFF. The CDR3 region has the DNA TGTGCCAGCAGCAGACCGCGAATGGCAGGGGGCCGGCTAACTAATGAAAAACTGTTTTTT.

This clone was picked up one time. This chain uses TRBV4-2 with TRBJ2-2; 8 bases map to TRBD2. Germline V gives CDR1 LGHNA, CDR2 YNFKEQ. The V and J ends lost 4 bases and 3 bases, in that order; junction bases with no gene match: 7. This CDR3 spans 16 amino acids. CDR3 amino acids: CASSRESGSDTGELFF. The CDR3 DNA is TGTGCCAGCAGCCGAGAGAGCGGGAGCGACACCGGGGAGCTGTTTTTT.

CDR3 nucleotides: TGCGCCAGCAGCCGAGGGACTAGCGGAGGGTACGAGCAGTACTTC. Its translation is CASSRGTSGGYEQYF. The gene calls are TRBV4-3 and TRBJ2-7, with 11 positions matching TRBD2. The V gene's germline CDR1 is LGHNA and CDR2 YSLEER. The V gene end was trimmed by 4 bases and the J gene end by 4 bases; junction bases not matched to a gene: 6. The CDR3 is made up of 15 amino acids.

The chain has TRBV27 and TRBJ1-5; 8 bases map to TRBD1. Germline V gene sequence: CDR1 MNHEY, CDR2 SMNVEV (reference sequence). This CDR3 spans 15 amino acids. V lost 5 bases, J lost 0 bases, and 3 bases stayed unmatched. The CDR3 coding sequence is TGTGCCAGCAGTGACAGGGGATATAGCAATCAGCCCCAGCATTTT. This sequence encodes CASSDRGYSNQPQHF.

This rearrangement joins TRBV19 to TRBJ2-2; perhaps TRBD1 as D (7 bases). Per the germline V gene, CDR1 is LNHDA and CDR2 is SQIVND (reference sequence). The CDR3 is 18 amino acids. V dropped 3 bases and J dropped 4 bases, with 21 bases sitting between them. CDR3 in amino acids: CASSIRGTAWAFTGELFF. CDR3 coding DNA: TGTGCCAGTAGTATCCGCGGGACAGCTTGGGCGTTCACCGGGGAGCTGTTTTTT.

CDR3 sequence reads: CASSFQGGSYEQYF. CDR3 sequence (DNA): TGTGCCAGCAGTTTCCAGGGTGGCTCCTACGAGCAGTACTTC. This sequence joins TRBV28 and TRBJ2-7; possibly TRBD1 for D (5 bases). This CDR3 has 14 amino acids. V gave up 3 bases and J gave up 0 bases, with 9 bases separating them. CDR1 and CDR2 (germline): MDHEN, SYDVKM. Full variable domain (remainder filled in from reference TRBV28 and TRBJ2-7): DVKVTQSSRYLVKRTGEKVFLECVQDMDHENMFWYRQDPGLGLRLIYFSYDVKMKEKGDIPEGYSVSREKKERFSLILESASTNQTSMYLCASSFQGGSYEQYFGPGTRLTVT.

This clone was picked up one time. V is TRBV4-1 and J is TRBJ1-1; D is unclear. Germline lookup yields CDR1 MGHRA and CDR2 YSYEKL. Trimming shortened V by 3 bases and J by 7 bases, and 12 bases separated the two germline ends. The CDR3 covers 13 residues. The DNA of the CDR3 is TGCGCCAGCAGCCAGATAGGTGGGAGTGAAGCTTTCTTT. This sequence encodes CASSQIGGSEAFF.

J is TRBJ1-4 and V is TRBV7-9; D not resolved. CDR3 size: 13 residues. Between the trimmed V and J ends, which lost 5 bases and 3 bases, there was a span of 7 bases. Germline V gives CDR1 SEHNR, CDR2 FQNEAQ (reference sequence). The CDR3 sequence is CASSHGSNEKLFF. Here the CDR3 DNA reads TGTGCCAGCAGCCACGGGTCTAATGAAAAACTGTTTTTT.

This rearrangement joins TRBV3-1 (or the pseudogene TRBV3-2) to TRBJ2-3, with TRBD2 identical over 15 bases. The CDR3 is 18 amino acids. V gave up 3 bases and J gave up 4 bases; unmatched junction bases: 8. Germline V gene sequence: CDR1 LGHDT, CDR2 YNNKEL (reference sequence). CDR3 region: CASSHGGLAGGRADTQYF. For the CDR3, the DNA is TGTGCCAGCAGCCACGGAGGACTAGCGGGGGGGCGCGCAGATACGCAGTATTTT.

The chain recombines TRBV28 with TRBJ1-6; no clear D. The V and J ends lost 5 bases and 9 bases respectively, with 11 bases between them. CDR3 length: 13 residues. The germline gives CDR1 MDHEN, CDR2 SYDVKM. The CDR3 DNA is TGTGCCAGCAGTCCTGGTGTCAGTTCACCCCTCCACTTT. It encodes CASSPGVSSPLHF.

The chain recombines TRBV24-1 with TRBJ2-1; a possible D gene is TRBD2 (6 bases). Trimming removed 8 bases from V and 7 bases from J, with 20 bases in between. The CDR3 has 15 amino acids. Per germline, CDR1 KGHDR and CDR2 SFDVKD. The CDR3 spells CATMDFGGRKNEQFF. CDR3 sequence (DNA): TGTGCCACCATGGACTTTGGGGGGAGGAAAAATGAGCAGTTCTTC.

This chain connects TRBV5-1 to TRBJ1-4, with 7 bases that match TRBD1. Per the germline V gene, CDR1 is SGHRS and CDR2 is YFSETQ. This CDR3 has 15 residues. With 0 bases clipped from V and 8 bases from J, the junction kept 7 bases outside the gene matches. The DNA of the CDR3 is TGCGCCAGCAGCTTGGCCCCGGGACAGTCCGAAAAACTGTTTTTT. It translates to CASSLAPGQSEKLFF.

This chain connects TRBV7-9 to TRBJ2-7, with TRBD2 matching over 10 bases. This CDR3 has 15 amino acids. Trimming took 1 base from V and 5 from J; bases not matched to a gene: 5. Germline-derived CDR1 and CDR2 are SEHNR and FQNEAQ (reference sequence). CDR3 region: CASSLVLAGADEQYF. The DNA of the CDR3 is TGTGCCAGCAGCTTAGTGCTAGCGGGGGCCGACGAGCAGTACTTC.

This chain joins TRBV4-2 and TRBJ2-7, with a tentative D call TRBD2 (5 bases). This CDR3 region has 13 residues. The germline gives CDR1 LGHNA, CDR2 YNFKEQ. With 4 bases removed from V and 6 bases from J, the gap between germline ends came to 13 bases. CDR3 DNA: TGTGCCAGCAGCCGTGACCCTGAGGGCGAGCAGTACTTC. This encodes CASSRDPEGEQYF.

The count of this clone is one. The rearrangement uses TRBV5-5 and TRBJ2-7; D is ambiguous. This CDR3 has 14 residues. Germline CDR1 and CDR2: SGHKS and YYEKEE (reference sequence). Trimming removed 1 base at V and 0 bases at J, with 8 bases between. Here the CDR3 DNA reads TGTGCCAGCAGCTTGTGGCAGCGCTCCTACGAGCAGTACTTC. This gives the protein CASSLWQRSYEQYF.